This T cell receptor beta chain was captured by sequencing in a study of beta chain features in type 1 diabetes. Study-wide results and limits: When Type 1 diabetes patients were examined, their TCRB CDR3s proved moderately but significantly shorter in all four CD4+ subsets.

A single heparinised blood sample, averaging about 100 mL, was obtained per donor. Based on CD45RO/CCR7/CD25/CD127/CD95/CD27, CD4+ regulatory, stem cell-like memory, naive and central memory cells were sorted. Germline V lookup: CDR1 SGHTA, CDR2 FQGTGA. The CDR3 is made up of 13 amino acids. V lost 2 bases, J lost 6 bases, and 8 bases lay in between. This clone was seen a few times. Its specificity is not known. Sequenced material consisted of expressed TCRB transcripts (all of the isolated RNA was reverse transcribed). Using immunoSEQ multiplex PCR, the repertoire was profiled, and TCRdb retains in-frame clones only, with some absent. The sample holds 150,000 to 200,000 clones, 7.5% to 9.5% seen once.

Source material: central memory CD4+ T cells from blood. The chain links TRBV7-3 to TRBJ2-4; maybe TRBD1 (6 bases). The sequence was collected from a woman under 30 in good health. The CDR3 DNA reads as TGTGCCAGCAGCTTAGGACAGCGAAACATTCAGTACTTC. Translation: CASSLGQRNIQYF.